The rows below give T cell receptor beta chains drawn from one sample of a study of OX40 agonist ivuxolimab in advanced cancers. Profiling relied on immunoSEQ multiplex PCR, and the TCRdb table lists in-frame clones only, not all of them. The sample has approximately 15,000 clones, around 80% seen once; the top ten hold about a quarter. The sequencing used CD4+ or CD8+ T cells sorted from blood, collected in a trial of the OX40 agonist ivuxolimab. These TCRs come from an adult with an advanced solid tumor such as melanoma, head and neck, liver or kidney cancer. The CDR3 runs from the conserved cysteine through the conserved F or W. D genes are given only for firm matches. Only some rows state a clone size, as once, few, many or a class for expanded clones.

V gene	J gene	D gene	clone size	CDR3 protein	CDR3 DNA
TRBV4-1	TRBJ2-7	.	once	CASSQDAYNSYEQYF	TGCGCCAGCAGCCAAGATGCTTACAATTCCTACGAGCAGTACTTC
TRBV4-1	TRBJ2-2	.	.	CASSQAPVNTGELFF	TGCGCCAGCAGCCAAGCCCCAGTGAACACCGGGGAGCTGTTTTTT
TRBV6-5	TRBJ1-4	.	.	CASSYAGEKLFF	TGTGCCAGCAGTTACGCTGGGGAAAAACTGTTTTTT
TRBV5-1	TRBJ1-1	.	once	CASSGRGQGWTEAFF	TGCGCCAGCAGCGGGCGGGGGCAGGGTTGGACTGAAGCTTTCTTT
TRBV7-3	TRBJ2-5	TRBD2	.	CASSPLAGGQETQYF	TGTGCCAGCAGCCCACTAGCGGGGGGCCAAGAGACCCAGTACTTC
TRBV2	TRBJ2-7	.	.	CASSGWRELDEQYF	TGTGCCAGCAGTGGGTGGAGGGAGCTGGACGAGCAGTACTTC
TRBV7-8	TRBJ2-7	.	.	CASSLETSYEQYF	TGTGCCAGCAGCCTAGAAACCTCCTACGAGCAGTACTTC
TRBV13	TRBJ2-1	.	.	CASSLAEEFYNEQFF	TGTGCCAGCAGCTTAGCGGAAGAGTTCTACAATGAGCAGTTCTTC
TRBV27	TRBJ2-7	TRBD2	.	CASSLSGGQTTLAGVYEQYF	TGTGCCAGCAGTTTATCGGGGGGGCAGACGACCCTAGCGGGAGTATACGAGCAGTACTTC
TRBV6-5	TRBJ2-1	.	.	CASSYSTASSYNEQFF	TGTGCCAGCAGTTACTCAACAGCTAGCTCCTACAATGAGCAGTTCTTC
TRBV27	TRBJ2-5	TRBD2	.	CASSLDGGETQYF	TGTGCCAGCAGCCTCGACGGGGGGGAGACCCAGTACTTC
TRBV11-2	TRBJ1-2	.	few	CASSLSPAGDYGYTF	TGTGCCAGCAGCCTCTCCCCGGCAGGCGACTATGGCTACACCTTC
TRBV6-4	TRBJ2-3	TRBD2	.	CASSELAGAGDTQYF	TGTGCCAGCAGTGAGTTAGCGGGAGCAGGAGATACGCAGTATTTT
TRBV27	TRBJ2-5	.	.	CASSLGTDQETQYF	TGTGCCAGCAGTTTAGGTACAGATCAAGAGACCCAGTACTTC
TRBV5-1	TRBJ2-2	TRBD1	.	CASSLGDRGYTGELFF	TGCGCCAGCAGCTTGGGGGACAGGGGATATACCGGGGAGCTGTTTTTT
TRBV7-3	TRBJ2-5	TRBD2	once	CASSSQKLAGEQETQYF	TGTGCCAGCAGCTCGCAAAAACTAGCGGGAGAACAAGAGACCCAGTACTTC
TRBV7-2	TRBJ2-1	.	.	CASSPSLVAAIYNEQFF	TGTGCCAGCAGCCCATCACTGGTAGCGGCGATATACAATGAGCAGTTCTTC
TRBV6-6	TRBJ1-2	TRBD1	.	CASSPGGYYGYTF	TGTGCCAGCAGTCCAGGGGGATACTATGGCTACACCTTC
TRBV27	TRBJ2-2	TRBD1	.	CASSLFWTGGNTGELFF	TGTGCCAGCAGTTTATTTTGGACAGGGGGAAACACCGGGGAGCTGTTTTTT
TRBV27	TRBJ2-6	.	.	CASSFAGTAGVNVLTF	TGTGCCAGCAGTTTCGCAGGGACGGCTGGGGTCAACGTCCTGACTTTC
TRBV27	TRBJ2-1	TRBD2	.	CASSLRGGHNEQFF	TGTGCCAGCAGTTTGAGGGGAGGGCACAATGAGCAGTTCTTC
TRBV6-6	TRBJ1-2	.	.	CASSPGVQGYTF	TGTGCCAGCAGCCCAGGGGTGCAAGGCTACACCTTC
TRBV5-6	TRBJ2-7	.	.	CASSLAREQYF	TGTGCCAGCAGCTTGGCGCGCGAGCAGTACTTC
TRBV10-3	TRBJ1-2	.	.	CAISEQEAVYGYTF	TGTGCCATCAGTGAGCAGGAGGCAGTATATGGCTACACCTTC
TRBV6-1	TRBJ2-7	.	once	CASSVGHSLSYEQYF	TGTGCCAGCAGTGTGGGACACAGCCTCTCCTACGAGCAGTACTTC
TRBV19	TRBJ1-1	.	.	CASSMGRANTEAFF	TGTGCCAGTAGTATGGGACGGGCGAACACCGAAGCTTTCTTT
TRBV9	TRBJ1-3	.	.	CASSPLGGGNTIYF	TGTGCCAGCAGCCCCCTGGGGGGGGGAAACACCATATATTTT
TRBV5-6	TRBJ2-4	TRBD1	.	CASSLGGQAAKNIQYF	TGTGCCAGCAGCTTGGGCGGACAGGCAGCCAAAAACATTCAGTACTTC
TRBV10-3	TRBJ1-5	.	.	CAISESYIGDQPQHF	TGTGCCATCAGTGAGTCGTACATAGGGGATCAGCCCCAGCATTTT
TRBV7-6	TRBJ2-1	TRBD1	few	CASSGTGGWNEQFF	TGTGCCAGCAGCGGGACAGGGGGCTGGAATGAGCAGTTCTTC
TRBV5-1	TRBJ1-5	.	.	CASSLAGQLNQPQHF	TGCGCCAGCAGCTTGGCCGGACAGCTAAATCAGCCCCAGCATTTT
TRBV2	TRBJ2-5	.	.	CASSGHPGLLFGKTQYF	TGTGCCAGCAGTGGTCACCCGGGACTCCTATTTGGGAAGACCCAGTACTTC
TRBV15	TRBJ1-5	.	.	CATSDLDTISNQPQHF	TGTGCCACCAGCGATCTGGACACCATAAGCAATCAGCCCCAGCATTTT
TRBV4-1	TRBJ2-1	TRBD1	few	CASSQTGNEQFF	TGCGCCAGCAGCCAGACAGGGAATGAGCAGTTCTTC
TRBV4-1	TRBJ2-1	TRBD1	medium-sized	CASSQEDRVRFF	TGCGCCAGCAGCCAAGAAGACAGGGTGAGGTTCTTC
TRBV6-5	TRBJ1-5	.	.	CASSSPSSGAQHF	TGTGCCAGCAGTTCCCCCTCATCAGGGGCCCAGCATTTT
TRBV18	TRBJ2-3	TRBD1	.	CASSSPGQGSDTQYF	TGTGCCAGCTCATCGCCGGGACAGGGATCAGATACGCAGTATTTT
TRBV28	TRBJ2-3	.	.	CASSGEGGWGDTQYF	TGTGCCAGCAGTGGTGAGGGGGGTTGGGGAGATACGCAGTATTTT
TRBV6-9	TRBJ2-7	.	.	CASSYLGTDSYEQYF	TGTGCCAGCAGTTACCTCGGGACGGATTCCTACGAGCAGTACTTC
TRBV28	TRBJ2-7	.	.	CASSLGRTTYEQYF	TGTGCCAGCAGTTTAGGTAGAACGACCTACGAGCAGTACTTC
TRBV7-8	TRBJ1-5	TRBD1	.	CASSPGTGMGQPQHF	TGTGCCAGCAGCCCGGGGACAGGGATGGGTCAGCCCCAGCATTTT
TRBV6-6	TRBJ2-7	.	.	CASSDRITYEQYF	TGTGCCAGCAGTGACAGGATAACCTACGAGCAGTACTTC
TRBV5-5	TRBJ2-1	.	.	CASSFGGTLYNEQFF	TGTGCCAGCAGCTTTGGGGGGACTCTCTACAATGAGCAGTTCTTC
TRBV4-1	TRBJ2-7	.	.	CASSQGLAGFASYEQYF	TGCGCCAGCAGCCAAGGGTTGGCCGGGTTTGCCTCCTACGAGCAGTACTTC
TRBV4-1	TRBJ1-6	.	few	CASSQAMAPSSYNSPLHF	TGCGCCAGCAGCCAAGCGATGGCACCGAGCTCCTATAATTCACCCCTCCACTTT